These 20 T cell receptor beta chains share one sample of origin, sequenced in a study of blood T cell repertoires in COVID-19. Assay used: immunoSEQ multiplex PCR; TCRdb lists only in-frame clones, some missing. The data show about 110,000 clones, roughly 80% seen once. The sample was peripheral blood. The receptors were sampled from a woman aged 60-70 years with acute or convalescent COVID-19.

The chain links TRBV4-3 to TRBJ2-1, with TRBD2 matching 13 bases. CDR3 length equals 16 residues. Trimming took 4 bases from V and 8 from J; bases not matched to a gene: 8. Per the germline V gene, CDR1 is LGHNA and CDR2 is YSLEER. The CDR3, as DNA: TGCGCCAGCAGCCCCCAGGGACTAGCGGGGCGGGATGAGCAGTTCTTC. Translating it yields CASSPQGLAGRDEQFF.

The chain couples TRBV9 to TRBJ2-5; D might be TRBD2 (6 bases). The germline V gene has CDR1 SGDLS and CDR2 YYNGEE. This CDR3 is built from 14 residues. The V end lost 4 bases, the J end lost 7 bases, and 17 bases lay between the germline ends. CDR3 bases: TGTGCCAGCAGCCCCCTCGGGGTGGGAGGGACCCAGTACTTC. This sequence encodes CASSPLGVGGTQYF.

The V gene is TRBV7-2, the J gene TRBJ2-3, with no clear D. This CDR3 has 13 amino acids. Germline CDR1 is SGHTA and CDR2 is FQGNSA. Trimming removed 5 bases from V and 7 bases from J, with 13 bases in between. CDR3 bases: TGTGCCAGCAGCAACCCCCGTAGCAATACGCAGTATTTT. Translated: CASSNPRSNTQYF.

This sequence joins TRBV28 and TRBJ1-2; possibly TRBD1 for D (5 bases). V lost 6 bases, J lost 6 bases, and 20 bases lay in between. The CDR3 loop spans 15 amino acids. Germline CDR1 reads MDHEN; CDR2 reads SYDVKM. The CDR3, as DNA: TGTGCCAGCAGCCTTGCAGGGTTGAACTCGGATGGCTACACCTTC. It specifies CASSLAGLNSDGYTF.

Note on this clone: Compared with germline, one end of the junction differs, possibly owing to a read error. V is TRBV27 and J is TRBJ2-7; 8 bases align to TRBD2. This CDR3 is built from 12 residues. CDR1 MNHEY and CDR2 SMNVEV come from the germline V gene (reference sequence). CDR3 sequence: CASSSVGGRPAF. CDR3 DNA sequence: TGTGCCAGCAGTTCGGTTGGCGGGAGGCCAGCATTC.

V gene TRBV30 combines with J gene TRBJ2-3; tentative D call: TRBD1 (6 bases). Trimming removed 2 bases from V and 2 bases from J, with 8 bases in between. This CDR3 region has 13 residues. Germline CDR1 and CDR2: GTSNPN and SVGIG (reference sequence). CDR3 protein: CAWSWDNTDTQYF. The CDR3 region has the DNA TGTGCCTGGAGTTGGGACAACACAGATACGCAGTATTTT.

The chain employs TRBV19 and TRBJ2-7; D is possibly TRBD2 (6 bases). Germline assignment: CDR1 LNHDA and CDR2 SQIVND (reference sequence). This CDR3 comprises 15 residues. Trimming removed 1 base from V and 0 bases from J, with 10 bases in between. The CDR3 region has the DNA TGTGCCAGTAGTATAGGGCTAGCGCGCTCCTACGAGCAGTACTTC. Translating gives CASSIGLARSYEQYF.

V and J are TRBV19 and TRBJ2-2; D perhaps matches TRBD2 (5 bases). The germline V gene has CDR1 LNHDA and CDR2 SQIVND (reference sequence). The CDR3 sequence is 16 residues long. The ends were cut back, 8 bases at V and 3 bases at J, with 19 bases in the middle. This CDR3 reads CASRLLGELHTGELFF. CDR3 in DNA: TGTGCCAGTCGCTTGCTGGGAGAACTACACACCGGGGAGCTGTTTTTT.

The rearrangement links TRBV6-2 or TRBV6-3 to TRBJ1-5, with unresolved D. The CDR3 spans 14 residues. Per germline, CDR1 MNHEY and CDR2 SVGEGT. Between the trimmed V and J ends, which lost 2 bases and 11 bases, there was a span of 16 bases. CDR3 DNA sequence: TGTGCCAGCAGTTACCAGGCCCCACCGAGATCCCAGCATTTT. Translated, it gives CASSYQAPPRSQHF.

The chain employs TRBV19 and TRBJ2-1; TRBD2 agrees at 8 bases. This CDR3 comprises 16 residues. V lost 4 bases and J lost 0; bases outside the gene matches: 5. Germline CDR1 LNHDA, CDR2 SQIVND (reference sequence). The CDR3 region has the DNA TGTGCCAGTAGTACACAAAGCGGGGGCTCCTACAATGAGCAGTTCTTC. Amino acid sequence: CASSTQSGGSYNEQFF.

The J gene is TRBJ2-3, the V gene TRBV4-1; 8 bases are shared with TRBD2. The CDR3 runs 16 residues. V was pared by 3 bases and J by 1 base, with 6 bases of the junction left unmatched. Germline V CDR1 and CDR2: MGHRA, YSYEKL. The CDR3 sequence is CASSQEGLGGTDTQYF. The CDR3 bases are TGCGCCAGCAGCCAGGAGGGACTAGGGGGCACAGATACGCAGTATTTT.

The CDR3 protein is CASSQSREAWNTEAFF. Written as DNA, the CDR3 is TGTGCCAGCTCACAATCCCGAGAGGCATGGAACACTGAAGCTTTCTTT. The chain uses TRBV18 and TRBJ1-1; no clear D gene. V lost 4 bases to trimming and J lost 1 base, with 16 bases between them. The germline CDR1 and CDR2 sequences are KGHSH and LQKENI. This CDR3 contains 16 residues.

Here the CDR3 reads CSASNGYTF. Written as DNA, the CDR3 is TGCAGCGCATCTAATGGCTACACCTTC. The chain links TRBV20-1 to TRBJ1-2; D gene unclear. Germline-derived CDR1 and CDR2 are DFQATT and SNEGSKA (reference sequence). The CDR3 spans 9 residues.

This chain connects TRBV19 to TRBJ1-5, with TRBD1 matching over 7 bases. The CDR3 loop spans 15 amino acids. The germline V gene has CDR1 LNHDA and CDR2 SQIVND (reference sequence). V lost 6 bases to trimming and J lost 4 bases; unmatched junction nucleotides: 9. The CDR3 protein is CASRIGQAPNQPQHF. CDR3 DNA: TGTGCCAGTAGGATCGGACAGGCTCCTAATCAGCCCCAGCATTTT.

CDR3 protein: CASSPRGSEAFF. DNA of the CDR3: TGTGCCAGCAGCCCCCGGGGTAGTGAAGCTTTCTTT. The J gene is TRBJ1-1, the V gene TRBV12-3 or TRBV12-4; unclear D gene. The CDR3 has 12 amino acids. Trimming removed 6 bases from V and 7 bases from J, with 12 bases in between.

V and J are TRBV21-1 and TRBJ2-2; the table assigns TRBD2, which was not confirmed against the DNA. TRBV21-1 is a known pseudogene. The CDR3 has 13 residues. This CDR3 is CASSKAGTGELFF. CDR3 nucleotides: TGTGCCAGCAGCAAAGCCGGCACCGGGGAGCTGTTTTTT.

The CDR3 spells CAWSLRASNQPQHF. DNA of the CDR3: TGTGCCTGGAGTTTGAGGGCGAGCAATCAGCCCCAGCATTTT. This chain joins TRBV30 and TRBJ1-5; D ambiguous. The germline gives CDR1 GTSNPN, CDR2 SVGIG (reference sequence). The V gene lost 2 bases and the J gene lost 1 base, with 9 bases spanning the gap. The CDR3 loop spans 14 amino acids.

This chain's CDR3 is CAISDRQRSSGANVLTF. DNA of the CDR3: TGTGCCATCAGTGATCGGCAGCGTAGCTCTGGGGCCAACGTCCTGACTTTC. This chain joins TRBV10-3 and TRBJ2-6; D unclear. V lost 3 bases and J 0 bases, leaving 12 bases between the germline ends. The germline V gene has CDR1 ENHRY and CDR2 SYGVKD. This CDR3 spans 17 amino acids.

The CDR3: CASSPGQALRPLHF. The CDR3 region has the DNA TGTGCCAGCAGTCCCGGACAGGCCCTTCGACCCCTCCACTTT. The genes are TRBV28 and TRBJ1-6; TRBD1 aligns across 7 bases. The germline V gene has CDR1 MDHEN and CDR2 SYDVKM. The CDR3 spans 14 residues. V gave up 5 bases and J gave up 12 bases; unmatched junction bases: 10.

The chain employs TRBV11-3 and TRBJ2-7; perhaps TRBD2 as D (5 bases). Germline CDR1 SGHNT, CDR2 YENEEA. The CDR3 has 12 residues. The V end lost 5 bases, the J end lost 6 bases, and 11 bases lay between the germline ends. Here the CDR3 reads CASSEEATEQYF. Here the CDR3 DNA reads TGTGCCAGCAGCGAGGAGGCTACCGAGCAGTACTTC.